This is a list of T cell receptor beta chains from one sample in a study of cytomegalovirus exposure and HLA in healthy donors. Measured with immunoSEQ multiplex PCR; TCRdb has only the in-frame clones, and not every one. The sample lists tens of thousands of clones; around 75% were seen once. Input material: PBMCs. The source of these receptors is a middle-aged man in good health and CMV-seronegative. Both conserved end residues are part of each CDR3. Fields, in order: J gene, V gene, clone size, D gene, CDR3 protein, CDR3 DNA. D genes are given only for firm matches. Size values are once, few and many counts, or a class for expanded clones, and some rows have none.

J: TRBJ2-1; V: TRBV5-1; size: NA; D: TRBD2; CDR3: CASSSGTSGINEQFF; DNA: TGCGCCAGCAGCTCCGGGACTAGCGGGATCAATGAGCAGTTCTTC
J: TRBJ1-5; V: TRBV6-5; size: NA; D: TRBD1; CDR3: CASSLTGGPSNQPQHF; DNA: TGTGCCAGCAGTTTAACAGGGGGCCCTAGCAATCAGCCCCAGCATTTT
J: TRBJ1-5; V: TRBV19; size: NA; D: TRBD1; CDR3: CASSPTGGNQPQHF; DNA: TGTGCCAGTAGTCCGACAGGGGGCAATCAGCCCCAGCATTTT
J: TRBJ1-5; V: TRBV6-5; size: NA; D: TRBD1; CDR3: CASSYSGQINQPQHF; DNA: TGTGCCAGCAGTTACTCGGGACAGATCAATCAGCCCCAGCATTTT
J: TRBJ2-5; V: TRBV7-9; size: NA; D: NA; CDR3: CASMAGFEETQYF; DNA: TGTGCCAGCATGGCGGGGTTCGAGGAGACCCAGTACTTC
J: TRBJ1-2; V: TRBV6-5; size: NA; D: NA; CDR3: CASSYQEEGGYTF; DNA: TGTGCCAGCAGTTACCAGGAGGAGGGTGGCTACACCTTC
J: TRBJ1-5; V: TRBV5-1; size: NA; D: NA; CDR3: CASSLVGDSNQPQHF; DNA: TGCGCCAGCAGCTTGGTGGGAGATAGCAATCAGCCCCAGCATTTT
J: TRBJ1-4; V: TRBV6-6; size: NA; D: NA; CDR3: CASSNRGGENEKLFF; DNA: TGTGCCAGCAGCAACCGAGGGGGAGAGAATGAAAAACTGTTTTTT
J: TRBJ2-3; V: TRBV7-8; size: NA; D: TRBD2; CDR3: CASSLSLAGGVNTQYF; DNA: TGTGCCAGCAGCTTATCACTAGCGGGCGGGGTGAATACGCAGTATTTT
J: TRBJ2-7; V: TRBV6-1; size: once; D: TRBD1; CDR3: CASRIQGYEQYF; DNA: TGTGCCAGCAGAATACAGGGGTACGAGCAGTACTTC
J: TRBJ1-3; V: TRBV5-6; size: NA; D: NA; CDR3: CASSLALGDYSGNTIYF; DNA: TGTGCCAGCAGCTTGGCCCTGGGAGACTACTCTGGAAACACCATATATTTT
J: TRBJ1-3; V: TRBV7-9; size: NA; D: NA; CDR3: CASTRSGLQVSGNTIYF; DNA: TGTGCCAGCACCAGGTCGGGGTTACAAGTCTCTGGAAACACCATATATTTT
J: TRBJ2-7; V: TRBV5-1; size: many; D: TRBD1; CDR3: CASSLRDRRGEQYF; DNA: TGCGCCAGCAGCCTCCGGGACAGGCGGGGCGAGCAGTACTTC
J: TRBJ2-1; V: TRBV29-1; size: NA; D: NA; CDR3: CSVSGFGSYNEQFF; DNA: TGCAGCGTTTCCGGTTTCGGCTCCTACAATGAGCAGTTCTTC
J: TRBJ1-2; V: TRBV30; size: once; D: TRBD1; CDR3: CAWDRAWNYGYTF; DNA: TGTGCCTGGGACAGGGCCTGGAACTATGGCTACACCTTC
J: TRBJ1-2; V: TRBV6-5; size: NA; D: TRBD1; CDR3: CASRDTGVKYGYTF; DNA: TGTGCCAGCAGAGACACAGGGGTGAAATATGGCTACACCTTC
J: TRBJ2-1; V: TRBV5-4; size: NA; D: TRBD2; CDR3: CASSWTSGRTYNEQFF; DNA: TGTGCCAGCAGCTGGACTAGCGGGAGAACCTACAATGAGCAGTTCTTC
J: TRBJ2-5; V: TRBV27; size: once; D: NA; CDR3: CASSQIWGEQYF; DNA: TGTGCCAGCAGTCAAATCTGGGGGGAGCAGTACTTC
J: TRBJ1-1; V: TRBV5-1; size: few; D: NA; CDR3: CASTVTGDTEAFF; DNA: TGCGCCAGCACCGTGACAGGAGACACTGAAGCTTTCTTT
J: TRBJ2-1; V: TRBV30; size: NA; D: TRBD1; CDR3: CAWNTGQGYNEQFF; DNA: TGTGCCTGGAACACGGGACAGGGTTACAATGAGCAGTTCTTC
J: TRBJ2-2; V: TRBV5-1; size: NA; D: TRBD1; CDR3: CASTADRGQVTGELFF; DNA: TGCGCCAGCACCGCTGACAGGGGGCAGGTGACCGGGGAGCTGTTTTTT
J: TRBJ1-1; V: TRBV29-1; size: NA; D: NA; CDR3: CSVDALGGRTEAFF; DNA: TGCAGCGTTGATGCCCTGGGGGGTAGGACTGAAGCTTTCTTT
J: TRBJ2-7; V: TRBV7-8; size: once; D: TRBD2; CDR3: CASSLEREVAYEQYF; DNA: TGTGCCAGCAGCCTCGAGCGGGAGGTAGCCTACGAGCAGTACTTC
J: TRBJ2-1; V: TRBV7-3; size: NA; D: TRBD1; CDR3: CASSFGTGGIDEQFF; DNA: TGTGCCAGCAGCTTTGGGACAGGGGGCATAGATGAGCAGTTCTTC
J: TRBJ2-7; V: TRBV28; size: NA; D: TRBD1; CDR3: CASSSPGQNTYEQYF; DNA: TGTGCCAGCAGTTCCCCGGGACAGAACACCTACGAGCAGTACTTC
J: TRBJ2-6; V: TRBV5-6; size: once; D: NA; CDR3: CASSLEGSGANVLTF; DNA: TGTGCCAGCAGCTTAGAGGGCTCTGGGGCCAACGTCCTGACTTTC
J: TRBJ2-1; V: TRBV13; size: once; D: TRBD1; CDR3: CASSPTGGSEQFF; DNA: TGTGCCAGCAGCCCGACAGGGGGCAGTGAGCAGTTCTTC
J: TRBJ1-5; V: TRBV28; size: few; D: NA; CDR3: CASSFLSQPQHF; DNA: TGTGCCAGCAGTTTTCTTTCTCAGCCCCAGCATTTT
J: TRBJ1-1; V: TRBV7-7; size: NA; D: TRBD1; CDR3: CASSLGPGGRAFF; DNA: TGTGCTAGCAGCTTAGGGCCAGGGGGGAGAGCTTTCTTT
J: TRBJ2-1; V: TRBV7-2; size: NA; D: NA; CDR3: CASSPDTLNEQFF; DNA: TGTGCCAGCAGCCCGGACACCCTCAATGAGCAGTTCTTC